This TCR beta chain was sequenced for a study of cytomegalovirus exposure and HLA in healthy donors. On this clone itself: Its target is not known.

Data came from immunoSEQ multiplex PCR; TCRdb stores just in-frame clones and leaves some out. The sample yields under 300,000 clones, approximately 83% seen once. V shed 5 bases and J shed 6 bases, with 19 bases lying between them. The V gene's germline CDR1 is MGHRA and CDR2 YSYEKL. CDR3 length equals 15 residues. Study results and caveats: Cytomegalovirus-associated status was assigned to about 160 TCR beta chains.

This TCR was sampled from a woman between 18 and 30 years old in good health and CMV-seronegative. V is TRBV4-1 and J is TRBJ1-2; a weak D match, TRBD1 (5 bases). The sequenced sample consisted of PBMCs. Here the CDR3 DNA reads TGCGCCAGCAGCTTACAAAGCCGAGTCAGGGATGGCTACACCTTC. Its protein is CASSLQSRVRDGYTF.